A single sample is the source of the 12 T cell receptor beta chains below, sequenced in a study of T cell responses to AZD1222 COVID-19 vaccine. The table came from immunoSEQ multiplex PCR; TCRdb's copy has only in-frame clones and leaves some out. The sample lists about 180,000 clones; about 86% were seen once. The source was peripheral blood, collected on day 0 of AZD1222 vaccination. The receptor source for this set is an adult in good health.

The rearrangement uses TRBV5-3 and TRBJ1-1; D is possibly TRBD1 (5 bases). TRBV5-3 is sorted into the ORF group, with uncertain function. V lost 3 bases and J 3 bases, leaving 9 bases between the germline ends. This CDR3 region has 13 residues. The DNA of the CDR3 is TGTGCCAGAAGCTACCAGGGAGACACTGAAGCTTTCTTT. Translating gives CARSYQGDTEAFF.

The chain couples TRBV2 to TRBJ2-7; tentative D call: TRBD1 (5 bases). V dropped 3 bases and J dropped 4 bases, with 19 bases sitting between them. This CDR3 has 16 amino acids. In germline, CDR1 is SNHLY, CDR2 FYNNEI. CDR3 bases: TGTGCCAGCAGTGAGTTTGCAGGGTGGTCGTCATACGAGCAGTACTTC. Residues: CASSEFAGWSSYEQYF.

V usage is TRBV9 and J usage is TRBJ1-1; D remains ambiguous. The CDR3 length is 15 residues. Deletions cut 0 bases from V and 4 bases from J, with 13 bases between. The germline V gene encodes CDR1 SGDLS and CDR2 YYNGEE. CDR3 amino acids: CASSVAGGYGTEAFF. CDR3 bases: TGTGCCAGCAGCGTAGCTGGAGGATATGGCACTGAAGCTTTCTTT.

The CDR3 bases are TGTGCCAGCAGTAGCCGGGACAGGGGTGTGTACGAGCAGTACTTC. Its translation is CASSSRDRGVYEQYF. The V gene is TRBV6-5, the J gene TRBJ2-7; 10 nucleotides line up with TRBD1. The CDR3 has 15 amino acids. CDR1 is MNHEY and CDR2 is SVGAGI in the germline V gene. After removal of 5 bases from V and 4 bases from J, the junction contained 8 bases not matched to a gene.

The chain recombines TRBV2 with TRBJ1-2; TRBD1 might be the D (6 bases). This CDR3 spans 13 amino acids. Germline loops: CDR1 SNHLY, CDR2 FYNNEI. V was shortened by 3 bases and J by 4 bases, with 9 bases between the two germline ends. CDR3 in amino acids: CASSEGTTYGYTF. The CDR3 DNA is TGTGCCAGCAGTGAGGGGACAACCTATGGCTACACCTTC.

This sequence joins TRBV4-1 and TRBJ1-5; D is unclear. Germline CDR1 MGHRA, CDR2 YSYEKL. There are 13 residues in the CDR3. V lost 2 bases and J 4 bases, leaving 6 bases between the germline ends. CDR3 sequence (DNA): TGCGCCAGCAGCCAACCGGGGAATCAGCCCCAGCATTTT. This sequence encodes CASSQPGNQPQHF.

The rearrangement uses TRBV5-5 and TRBJ1-2; 7 bases map to TRBD1. The V and J ends lost 7 bases and 8 bases, in that order; junction bases with no gene match: 8. The germline CDR1 and CDR2 sequences are SGHKS and YYEKEE (reference sequence). The CDR3 runs to 12 residues. The CDR3 reads CASGSTGLGYTF. DNA of the CDR3: TGTGCCAGCGGATCGACAGGGTTGGGCTACACCTTC.

The chain has TRBV5-1 and TRBJ1-1; D ambiguous. Germline-derived CDR1 and CDR2 are SGHRS and YFSETQ. The CDR3 is made up of 13 amino acids. With 4 bases removed from V and 0 bases from J, the gap between germline ends came to 7 bases. The CDR3 DNA reads TGCGCCAGCAGCCCACGATTGAACACTGAAGCTTTCTTT. Protein product: CASSPRLNTEAFF.

The chain carries TRBV19 and TRBJ1-1; 7 bases map to TRBD1. Germline V gene sequence: CDR1 LNHDA, CDR2 SQIVND (reference sequence). J lost 0 bases, V lost 6 bases, and 4 bases had no gene match. CDR3 length: 14 amino acids. CDR3 nucleotides: TGTGCCAGTAGAAGGGACAGCATGAACACTGAAGCTTTCTTT. Protein: CASRRDSMNTEAFF.

This clone appeared once. The chain has TRBV2 and TRBJ1-3; D is ambiguous. Trimming stripped 3 bases from V and 0 bases from J, with 15 bases between. Germline values: CDR1 SNHLY, CDR2 FYNNEI. The CDR3 is 17 residues long. The CDR3, as DNA: TGTGCCAGCAGTGAGTTTGAGGGAAGACTCTCTGGAAACACCATATATTTT. It is translated as CASSEFEGRLSGNTIYF.

This chain links TRBV18 with TRBJ2-5; tentatively, D is TRBD1 or TRBD2 (7 bases each). This CDR3 contains 16 residues. Germline values: CDR1 KGHSH, CDR2 LQKENI. The V end was cut by 2 bases, the J end by 1 base, with 14 bases between. CDR3 coding DNA: TGTGCCAGCTCACCAGGGAGCAGGGGGGGCCAAGAGACCCAGTACTTC. Its translation is CASSPGSRGGQETQYF.

This clone was detected only a few times. The V and J genes are TRBV7-2 and TRBJ1-2; 8 bases are a match to TRBD1. This CDR3 region has 14 residues. V was pared by 1 base and J by 4 bases, with 2 bases of the junction left unmatched. Per germline, CDR1 SGHTA and CDR2 FQGNSA. The CDR3 DNA sequence: TGTGCCAGCAGCTTAGGACAGGGGCCCTATGGCTACACCTTC. Its translation: CASSLGQGPYGYTF.